This T cell receptor (beta chain) comes out of a study of T cell responses to AZD1222 COVID-19 vaccine. There are a few counts of this clone. Antigen: not known. Method: immunoSEQ multiplex PCR; TCRdb's copy keeps in-frame clones and lacks some. The sample lists about 94,000 clones, approximately 88% occurring once. Trimming shortened V by 6 bases and J by 3 bases, and 12 bases separated the two germline ends. This CDR3 is 14 amino acids long. Germline CDR1 MDHEN, CDR2 SYDVKM. Findings of the study overall: Among the donors, most were white British and more were female, and clonal diversity was possibly underestimated. None of the repertoires were sampled until the peak T cell response had passed. Recipients of AZD1222 seropositive at baseline numbered only five or six.

The genes are TRBV28 and TRBJ2-1; TRBD1 might be the D (5 bases). The clonotype originates from an adult who received the AZD1222 COVID-19 vaccine. This specimen was peripheral blood, taken 28 days after the second AZD1222 dose. The CDR3 sequence is CASSPPGHYNEQFF. CDR3 coding DNA: TGTGCCAGCAGCCCTCCCGGACACTACAATGAGCAGTTCTTC.